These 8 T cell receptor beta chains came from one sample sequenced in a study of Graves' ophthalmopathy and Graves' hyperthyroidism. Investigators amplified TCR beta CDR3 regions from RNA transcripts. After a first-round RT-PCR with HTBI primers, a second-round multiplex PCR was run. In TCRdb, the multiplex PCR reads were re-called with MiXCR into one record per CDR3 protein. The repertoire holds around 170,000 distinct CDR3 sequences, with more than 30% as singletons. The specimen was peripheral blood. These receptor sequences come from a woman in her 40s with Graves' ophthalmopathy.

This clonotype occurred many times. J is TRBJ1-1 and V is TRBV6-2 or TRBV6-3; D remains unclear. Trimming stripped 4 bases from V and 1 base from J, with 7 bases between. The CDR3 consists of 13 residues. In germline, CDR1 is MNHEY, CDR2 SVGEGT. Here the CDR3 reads CASSFRKNTEAFF. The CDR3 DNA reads TGTGCCAGCAGTTTTAGGAAGAACACTGAAGCTTTCTTT.

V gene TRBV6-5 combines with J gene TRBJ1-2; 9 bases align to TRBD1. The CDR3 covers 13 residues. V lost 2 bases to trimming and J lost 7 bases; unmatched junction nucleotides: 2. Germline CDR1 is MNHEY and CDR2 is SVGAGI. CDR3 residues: CASSYGQGFGYTF. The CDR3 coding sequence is TGTGCCAGCAGTTACGGACAGGGGTTTGGCTACACCTTC.

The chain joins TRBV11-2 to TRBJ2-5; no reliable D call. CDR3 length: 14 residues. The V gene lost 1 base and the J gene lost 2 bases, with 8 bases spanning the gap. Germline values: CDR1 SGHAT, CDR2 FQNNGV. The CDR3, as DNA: TGTGCCAGCAGCTTAGTTGTGAGACAAGAGACCCAGTACTTC. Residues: CASSLVVRQETQYF.

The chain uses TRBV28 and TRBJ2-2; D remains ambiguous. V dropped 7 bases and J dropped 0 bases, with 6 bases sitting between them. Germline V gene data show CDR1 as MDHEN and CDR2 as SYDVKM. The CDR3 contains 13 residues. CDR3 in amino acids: CASMRTNTGELFF. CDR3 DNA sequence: TGTGCCAGCATGAGGACGAACACCGGGGAGCTGTTTTTT.

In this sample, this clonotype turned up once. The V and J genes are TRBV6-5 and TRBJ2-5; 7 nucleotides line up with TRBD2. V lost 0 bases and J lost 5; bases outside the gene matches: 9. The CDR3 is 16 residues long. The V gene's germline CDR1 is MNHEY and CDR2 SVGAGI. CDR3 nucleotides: TGTGCCAGCAGTTACTCGACTAGCAGGCCATGGGAGACCCAGTACTTC. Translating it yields CASSYSTSRPWETQYF.

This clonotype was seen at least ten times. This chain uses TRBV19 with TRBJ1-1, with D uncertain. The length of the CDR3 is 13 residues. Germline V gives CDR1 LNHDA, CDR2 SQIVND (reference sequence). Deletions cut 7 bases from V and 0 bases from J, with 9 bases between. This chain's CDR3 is CASTRTLNTEAFF. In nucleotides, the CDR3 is TGTGCCAGTACCCGGACCTTGAACACTGAAGCTTTCTTT.

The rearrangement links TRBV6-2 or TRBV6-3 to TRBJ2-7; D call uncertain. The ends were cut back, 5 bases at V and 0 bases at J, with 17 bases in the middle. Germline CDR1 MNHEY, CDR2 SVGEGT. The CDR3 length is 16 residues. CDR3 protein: CASSPHRTDHSYEQYF. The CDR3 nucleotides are TGTGCCAGCAGTCCTCATCGGACCGACCACTCCTACGAGCAGTACTTC.

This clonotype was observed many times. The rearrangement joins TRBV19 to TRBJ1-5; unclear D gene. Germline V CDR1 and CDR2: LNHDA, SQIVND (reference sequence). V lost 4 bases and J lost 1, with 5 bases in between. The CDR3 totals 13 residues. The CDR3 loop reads CASSTASNQPQHF. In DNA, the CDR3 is TGTGCCAGTAGTACCGCGAGCAATCAGCCCCAGCATTTT.